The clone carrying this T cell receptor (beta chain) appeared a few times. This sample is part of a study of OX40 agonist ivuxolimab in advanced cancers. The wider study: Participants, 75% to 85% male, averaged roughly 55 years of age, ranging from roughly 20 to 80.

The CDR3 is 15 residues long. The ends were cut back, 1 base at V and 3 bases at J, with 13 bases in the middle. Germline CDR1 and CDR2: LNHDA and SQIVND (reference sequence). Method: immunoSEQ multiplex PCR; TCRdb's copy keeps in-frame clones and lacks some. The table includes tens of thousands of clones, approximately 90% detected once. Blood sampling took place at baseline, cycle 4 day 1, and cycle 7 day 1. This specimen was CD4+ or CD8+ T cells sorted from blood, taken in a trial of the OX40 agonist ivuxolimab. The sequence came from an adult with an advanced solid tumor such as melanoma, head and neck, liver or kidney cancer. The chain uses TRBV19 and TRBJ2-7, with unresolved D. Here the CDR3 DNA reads TGTGCCAGTAGTATAGGGGCCCTGCCACGCTACGAGCAGTACTTC. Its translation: CASSIGALPRYEQYF.